Listed here is a single T cell receptor beta chain. The entry originates in a study of T-cell memory formation after mild COVID-19. Study information: The study found TCR clusters largely donor specific.

The CDR3 has 14 residues. Trimming removed 6 bases from V and 7 bases from J; junction bases left unmatched: 9. The germline CDR1 and CDR2 sequences are LNHNV and YYDKDF (reference sequence). A single record per CDR3 protein comes from TCRdb applying MiXCR to the 5' RACE reads. The sample has 450,000 to 650,000 distinct CDR3 sequences; roughly 20% are singletons. The V and J genes are TRBV15 and TRBJ2-1, with TRBD1 matching 7 bases. Sequenced: PBMCs or a T cell subset sorted from them (not recorded which). The sequence derives from an adult woman who had mild COVID-19 (a few samples of this study predate the infection). Cell type and time point are not known. This CDR3 is CATRGQTQRNEQFF. CDR3 nucleotide sequence: TGTGCCACCAGGGGACAGACCCAGAGGAATGAGCAGTTCTTC.